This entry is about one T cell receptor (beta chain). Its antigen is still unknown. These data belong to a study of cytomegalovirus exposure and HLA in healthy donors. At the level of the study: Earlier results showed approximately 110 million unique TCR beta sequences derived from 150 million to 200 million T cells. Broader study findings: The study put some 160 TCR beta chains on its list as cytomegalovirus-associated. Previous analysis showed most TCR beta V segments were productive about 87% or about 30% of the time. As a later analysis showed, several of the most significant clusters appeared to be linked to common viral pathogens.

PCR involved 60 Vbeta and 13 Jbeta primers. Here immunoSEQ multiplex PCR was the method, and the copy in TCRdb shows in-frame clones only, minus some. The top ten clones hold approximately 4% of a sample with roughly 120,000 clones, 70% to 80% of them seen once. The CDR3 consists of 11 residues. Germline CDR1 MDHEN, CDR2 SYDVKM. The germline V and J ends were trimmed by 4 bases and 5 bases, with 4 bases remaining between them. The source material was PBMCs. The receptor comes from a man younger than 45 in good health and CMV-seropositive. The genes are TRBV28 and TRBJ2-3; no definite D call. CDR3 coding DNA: TGTGCCAGCAGTTACATAGATACGCAGTATTTT. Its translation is CASSYIDTQYF.